These 22 T cell receptor beta chains originate from one sample sequenced in a study of shared clonotypes between healthy human individuals. Method: immunoSEQ multiplex PCR; TCRdb's copy keeps in-frame clones and lacks some. Here the sample spans approximately 500,000 clones, 90% to 97% being singletons. The sample comprised naive CD4+ T cells sorted from blood. Subset denoted: CD45RA+ positively selected. Receptors were obtained from a woman aged 25 to 39 in good health.

In its sample, this clone was seen once. The V call is TRBV28, the J call TRBJ1-4, with a tentative D call TRBD1 (6 bases). Germline V gene sequence: CDR1 MDHEN, CDR2 SYDVKM. V lost 6 bases to trimming and J lost 10 bases, with 21 bases between them. The CDR3 runs 15 residues. CDR3: CASSVTGLWSRKLFF. CDR3 DNA: TGTGCCAGCAGCGTGACAGGATTGTGGAGTAGAAAACTGTTTTTT. Using reference TRBV28 and TRBJ1-4 for the parts outside the CDR3, the full variable domain is DVKVTQSSRYLVKRTGEKVFLECVQDMDHENMFWYRQDPGLGLRLIYFSYDVKMKEKGDIPEGYSVSREKKERFSLILESASTNQTSMYLCASSVTGLWSRKLFFGSGTQLSVL.

The chain joins TRBV30 to TRBJ2-7, with TRBD1 matching over 9 bases. With V trimmed by 7 bases and J by 6 bases, 7 bases remained unmatched. Germline CDR1 GTSNPN, CDR2 SVGIG (reference sequence). CDR3 length: 12 amino acids. CDR3 in amino acids: CALQGAMLEQYF. DNA of the CDR3: TGTGCCTTACAGGGGGCAATGCTCGAGCAGTACTTC.

The rearrangement links TRBV20-1 to TRBJ2-7; possibly TRBD2 for D (6 bases). From germline, CDR1 is DFQATT and CDR2 SNEGSKA (reference sequence). This CDR3 spans 11 amino acids. V was cut by 8 bases and J by 0 bases, with 8 bases left in between. CDR3 in amino acids: CSPRGSYEQYF. DNA for the CDR3: TGCAGTCCGCGGGGCTCCTACGAGCAGTACTTC.

This clone was observed a handful of times. The chain uses TRBV18 and TRBJ2-7; D is undetermined. The CDR3 extends over 12 amino acids. Trimming pared 2 bases from V and 7 bases from J, leaving 9 bases between. Germline loops: CDR1 KGHSH, CDR2 LQKENI. In nucleotides, the CDR3 is TGTGCCAGCTCACCAAACGGTGGGGAGCAGTACTTC. Translated: CASSPNGGEQYF.

This chain links TRBV15 with TRBJ2-5; 8 nucleotides line up with TRBD1. The DNA end lines up better with TRBJ2-7; the J call may be wrong. The CDR3 length is 16 residues. CDR1 is LNHNV, CDR2 YYDKDF, per germline (reference sequence). CDR3 sequence reads: CATSSLGQGSYYEQYF. CDR3 nucleotides: TGTGCCACCAGCTCATTAGGACAGGGATCCTACTACGAGCAGTACTTC.

The rearrangement links TRBV14 to TRBJ2-1; 8 bases are shared with TRBD2. J gave up 4 bases and V 0 bases, and 2 bases lay outside the gene matches. Per germline, CDR1 SGHDN and CDR2 FVKESK. The CDR3 contains 15 residues. This chain's CDR3 is CASSQEAGAYNEQFF. CDR3 in DNA: TGTGCCAGCAGCCAAGAAGCGGGAGCATACAATGAGCAGTTCTTC.

Note on this clone: Other DNA sequences in this specimen translate into the identical CDR3. The chain uses TRBV29-1 and TRBJ2-7; TRBD2 might be the D (5 bases). Germline-derived CDR1 and CDR2 are SQVTM and ANQGSEA. The CDR3 is 11 residues long. With 1 base removed from V and 7 bases from J, the gap between germline ends came to 8 bases. CDR3 sequence reads: CSVEGGREQYF. The CDR3 DNA is TGCAGCGTTGAAGGAGGGCGAGAGCAGTACTTC.

V usage is TRBV28 and J usage is TRBJ2-1; 10 positions match TRBD1. V gave up 3 bases and J gave up 8 bases; unmatched junction bases: 7. The CDR3 consists of 15 residues. CDR1 is MDHEN, CDR2 SYDVKM, per germline. The CDR3 protein is CASSFPTGGRYEQFF. The CDR3 nucleotides read TGTGCCAGCAGTTTTCCGACAGGGGGCCGTTATGAGCAGTTCTTC.

The chain uses TRBV7-9 and TRBJ2-5; D is undetermined. Germline CDR1 is SEHNR and CDR2 is FQNEAQ (reference sequence). CDR3 length: 13 residues. The V gene lost 4 bases and the J gene lost 1 base, with 7 bases spanning the gap. This CDR3 reads CASSSRPQETQYF. For the CDR3, the DNA is TGTGCCAGCAGCTCAAGGCCCCAAGAGACCCAGTACTTC.

This chain connects TRBV19 to TRBJ2-1, with D possibly being TRBD1 or TRBD2 (5 bases each). The CDR3 is 14 residues long. V was trimmed by 7 bases and J by 5 bases, leaving 15 bases between them. CDR1 LNHDA and CDR2 SQIVND come from the germline V gene (reference sequence). The CDR3 loop reads CASKRDGKHNEQFF. CDR3 in DNA: TGTGCCAGTAAGAGGGACGGCAAGCACAATGAGCAGTTCTTC.

The chain joins TRBV5-1 to TRBJ2-7, with D tentatively TRBD1 or TRBD2 (5 bases each). Trimming took off 4 bases at V and 0 bases at J, with 20 bases between the two ends. CDR1 is SGHRS, CDR2 YFSETQ, per germline. CDR3 length: 17 amino acids. CDR3 nucleotide sequence: TGCGCCAGCAGCGACGGGACCTTAGTCCCCGACTCCTACGAGCAGTACTTC. Its translation: CASSDGTLVPDSYEQYF.

CDR3 in amino acids: CASRTHYEQYF. The CDR3 DNA sequence: TGTGCCAGCAGGACCCATTACGAGCAGTACTTC. The chain uses TRBV28 and TRBJ2-5; no reliable D call. The J call is uncertain, as TRBJ2-7 better fits the DNA end. CDR3 length: 11 residues. The V gene's germline CDR1 is MDHEN and CDR2 SYDVKM.

This rearrangement joins TRBV7-2 to TRBJ2-1, with 7 bases matching TRBD2. V trimming: 5 bases; J trimming: 5 bases; junction bases outside the gene matches: 9. Germline CDR1 reads SGHTA; CDR2 reads FQGNSA. The CDR3 consists of 15 residues. CDR3 protein: CASSRLAFPDNEQFF. DNA for the CDR3: TGTGCCAGCAGCCGACTAGCCTTTCCGGACAATGAGCAGTTCTTC.

V usage is TRBV30 and J usage is TRBJ2-5; tentative D call: TRBD1 (7 bases). This CDR3 has 22 amino acids. The V gene's germline CDR1 is GTSNPN and CDR2 SVGIG (reference sequence). Trimming shortened V by 6 bases and J by 2 bases, and 40 bases separated the two germline ends. The CDR3 DNA is TGTGCCTGCGACAGGGATGGGGTGCAGGGGTCCCGGGGGTTCGGTACACAAGAGACCCAGTACTTC. Its protein is CACDRDGVQGSRGFGTQETQYF.

The chain couples TRBV25-1 to TRBJ2-5; 7 bases fit TRBD2. The assigned J gene may be wrong: the sequence end matches TRBJ2-7 better. The CDR3 consists of 16 residues. Germline CDR1 reads MGHDK; CDR2 reads SYGVNS. CDR3 sequence: CASSELGAGVSNEQYF. The CDR3 nucleotides are TGTGCCAGCAGTGAATTAGGGGCGGGAGTATCTAACGAGCAGTACTTC.

The rearrangement joins TRBV11-2 to TRBJ1-6; a weak D match, TRBD1 (6 bases). V lost 6 bases and J lost 10, with 16 bases in between. There are 14 residues in the CDR3. The germline gives CDR1 SGHAT, CDR2 FQNNGV. The CDR3 DNA is TGTGCCAGCAGGCCGACAGGATTTATGTCACCCCTCCACTTT. Translation: CASRPTGFMSPLHF.

CDR3: CASSLSSGTSTAGELFF. The CDR3 DNA follows: TGTGCCAGCAGCTTATCATCCGGGACTAGTACGGCCGGGGAGCTGTTTTTT. This sequence joins TRBV7-2 and TRBJ2-2, with 8 bases that match TRBD2. The V and J ends lost 2 bases and 6 bases, in that order; junction bases with no gene match: 11. The CDR3 covers 17 residues. Germline-derived CDR1 and CDR2 are SGHTA and FQGNSA.

The chain employs TRBV11-2 and TRBJ2-7; D unresolved. Germline V gene sequence: CDR1 SGHAT, CDR2 FQNNGV. Deletions cut 1 base from V and 3 bases from J, with 10 bases between. The length of the CDR3 is 14 residues. This CDR3 reads CASSLVMFSYEQYF. CDR3 DNA sequence: TGTGCCAGCAGCTTAGTAATGTTTAGCTACGAGCAGTACTTC. Based on the CDR3 plus reference TRBV11-2 and TRBJ2-7, the full variable domain is EAGVAQSPRYKIIEKRQSVAFWCNPISGHATLYWYQQILGQGPKLLIQFQNNGVVDDSQLPKDRFSAERLKGVDSTLKIQPAKLEDSAVYLCASSLVMFSYEQYFGPGTRLTVT.

The rearrangement joins TRBV5-4 to TRBJ2-1, with 7 positions matching TRBD2. V lost 0 bases and J lost 2; bases outside the gene matches: 2. Germline-derived CDR1 and CDR2 are SGHNT and YYREEE (reference sequence). The CDR3 totals 15 residues. The CDR3 loop reads CASSLGTRTYNEQFF. The CDR3 bases are TGTGCCAGCAGCTTGGGGACTAGGACCTACAATGAGCAGTTCTTC.

V usage is TRBV6-5 and J usage is TRBJ1-5; 9 nucleotides agree with TRBD1. This CDR3 comprises 15 residues. Per germline, CDR1 MNHEY and CDR2 SVGAGI. J was trimmed by 6 bases and V by 5 bases; bases with no gene match: 8. The CDR3 loop reads CASSREPGQGQPQHF. The CDR3 nucleotides read TGTGCCAGCAGTCGGGAGCCGGGACAGGGTCAGCCCCAGCATTTT.

Regarding this clone: This same CDR3 is encoded by further DNA sequences in the sample. The rearrangement joins TRBV6-4 to TRBJ1-2; a possible D gene is TRBD1 (5 bases). V lost 0 bases and J lost 10, with 12 bases in between. The CDR3 is 13 amino acids. Germline CDR1 MRHNA, CDR2 SNTAGT. This CDR3 reads CASSDSSGTSYTF. CDR3 sequence (DNA): TGTGCCAGCAGTGACTCTTCTGGGACTTCCTACACCTTC.

This chain uses TRBV11-2 with TRBJ1-1; D is undetermined. Trimming took off 1 base at V and 7 bases at J, with 13 bases between the two ends. CDR3 size: 14 residues. Per the germline V gene, CDR1 is SGHAT and CDR2 is FQNNGV. In DNA, the CDR3 is TGTGCCAGCAGCTTAGTTAGAGGGAGGCTTGAAGCTTTCTTT. Translation gives CASSLVRGRLEAFF.